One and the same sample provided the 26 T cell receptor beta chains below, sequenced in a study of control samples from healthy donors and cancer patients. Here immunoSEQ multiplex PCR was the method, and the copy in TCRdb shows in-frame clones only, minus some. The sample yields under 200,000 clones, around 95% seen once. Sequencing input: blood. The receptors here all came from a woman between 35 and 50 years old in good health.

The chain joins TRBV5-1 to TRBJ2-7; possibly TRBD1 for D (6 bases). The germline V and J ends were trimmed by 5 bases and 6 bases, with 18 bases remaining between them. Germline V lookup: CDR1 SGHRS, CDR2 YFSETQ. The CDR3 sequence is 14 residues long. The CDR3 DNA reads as TGCGCCAGCAGGGCGGTCTTGGGACAAGTCGAGCAGTACTTC. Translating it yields CASRAVLGQVEQYF.

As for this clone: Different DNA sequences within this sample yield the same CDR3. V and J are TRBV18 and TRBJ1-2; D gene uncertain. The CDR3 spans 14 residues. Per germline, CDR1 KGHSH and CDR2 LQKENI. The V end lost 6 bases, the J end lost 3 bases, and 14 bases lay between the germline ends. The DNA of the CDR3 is TGTGCCAGCTCCCCCGGGAGTCTTCACTATGGCTACACCTTC. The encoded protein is CASSPGSLHYGYTF.

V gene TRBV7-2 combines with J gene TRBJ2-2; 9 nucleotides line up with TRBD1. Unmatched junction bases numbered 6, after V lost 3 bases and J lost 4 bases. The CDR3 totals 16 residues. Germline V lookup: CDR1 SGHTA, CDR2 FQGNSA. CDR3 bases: TGTGCCAGCAGCTTTCCTGGACAGGGGCGCACCGGGGAGCTGTTTTTT. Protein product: CASSFPGQGRTGELFF.

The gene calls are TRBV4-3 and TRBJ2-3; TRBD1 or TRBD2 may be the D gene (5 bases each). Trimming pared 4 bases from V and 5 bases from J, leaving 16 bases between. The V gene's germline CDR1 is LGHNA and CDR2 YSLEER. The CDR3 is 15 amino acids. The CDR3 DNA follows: TGCGCCAGCAGCCGCACCGAGGCAGGGAGAGATACGCAGTATTTT. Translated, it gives CASSRTEAGRDTQYF.

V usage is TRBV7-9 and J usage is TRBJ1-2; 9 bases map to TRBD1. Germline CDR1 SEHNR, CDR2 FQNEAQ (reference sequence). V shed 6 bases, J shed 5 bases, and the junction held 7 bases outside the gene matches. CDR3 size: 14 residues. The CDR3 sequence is CASRDTGGLYGYTF. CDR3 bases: TGTGCCAGCAGAGACACAGGGGGCTTGTATGGCTACACCTTC.

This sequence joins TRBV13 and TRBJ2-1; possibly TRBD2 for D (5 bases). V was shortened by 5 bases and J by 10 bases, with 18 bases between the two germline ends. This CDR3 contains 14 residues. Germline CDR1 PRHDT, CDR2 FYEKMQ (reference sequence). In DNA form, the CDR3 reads TGTGCCAGCAGCCAAGGACTCCGGACCTTCGAGCAGTTCTTC. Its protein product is CASSQGLRTFEQFF.

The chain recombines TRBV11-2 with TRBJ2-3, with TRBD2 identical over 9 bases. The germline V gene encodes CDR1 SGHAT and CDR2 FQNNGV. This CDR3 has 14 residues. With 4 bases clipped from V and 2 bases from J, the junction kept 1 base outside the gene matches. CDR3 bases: TGTGCCAGCAGCTCTAGCGGGAACACAGATACGCAGTATTTT. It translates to CASSSSGNTDTQYF.

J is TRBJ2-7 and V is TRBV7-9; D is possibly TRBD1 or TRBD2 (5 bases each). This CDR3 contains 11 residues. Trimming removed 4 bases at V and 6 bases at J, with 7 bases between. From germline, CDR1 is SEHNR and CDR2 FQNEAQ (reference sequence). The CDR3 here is CASSWDGEQYF. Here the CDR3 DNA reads TGTGCCAGCAGCTGGGACGGCGAGCAGTACTTC.

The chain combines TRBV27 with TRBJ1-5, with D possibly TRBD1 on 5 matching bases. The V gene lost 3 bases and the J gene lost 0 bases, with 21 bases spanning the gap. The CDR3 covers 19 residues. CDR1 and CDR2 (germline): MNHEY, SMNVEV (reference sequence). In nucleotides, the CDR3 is TGTGCCAGCAGTTTTATAAGGGGCCCCGCAGGTCCTAGCAATCAGCCCCAGCATTTT. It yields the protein CASSFIRGPAGPSNQPQHF.

DNA of the CDR3: TGCGCCAGCAGGCGGACAGGGAACTATGGCTACACCTTC. This sequence encodes CASRRTGNYGYTF. This chain links TRBV4-1 with TRBJ1-2; 8 bases are a match to TRBD1. Germline lookup yields CDR1 MGHRA and CDR2 YSYEKL. The ends lost 6 bases at V and 2 bases at J; junction bases unmatched: 2. CDR3 size: 13 residues.

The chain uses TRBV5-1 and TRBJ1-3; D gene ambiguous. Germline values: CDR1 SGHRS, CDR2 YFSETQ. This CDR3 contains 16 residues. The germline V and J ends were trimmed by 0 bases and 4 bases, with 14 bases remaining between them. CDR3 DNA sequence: TGCGCCAGCAGCTTGGAGTCTGGCCCCACGGGAAACACCATATATTTT. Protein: CASSLESGPTGNTIYF.

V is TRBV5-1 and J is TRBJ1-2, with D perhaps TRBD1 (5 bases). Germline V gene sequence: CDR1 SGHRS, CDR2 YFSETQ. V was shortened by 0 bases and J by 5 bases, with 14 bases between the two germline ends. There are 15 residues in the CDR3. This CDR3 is CASSLVSGQEYGYTF. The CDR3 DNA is TGCGCCAGCAGCTTGGTGTCGGGGCAGGAGTATGGCTACACCTTC.

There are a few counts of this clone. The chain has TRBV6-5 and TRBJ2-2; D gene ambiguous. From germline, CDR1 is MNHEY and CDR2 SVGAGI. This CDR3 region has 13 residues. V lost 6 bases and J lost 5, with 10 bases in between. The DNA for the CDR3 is TGTGCCAGCAGCGGCCGTCTTACCGGGGAGCTGTTTTTT. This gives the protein CASSGRLTGELFF.

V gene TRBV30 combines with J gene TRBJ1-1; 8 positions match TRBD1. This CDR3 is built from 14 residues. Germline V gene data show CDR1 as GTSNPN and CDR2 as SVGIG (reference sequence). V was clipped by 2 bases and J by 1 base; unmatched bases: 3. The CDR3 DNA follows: TGTGCCTGGAGTTTTGGACAGGGGAACACTGAAGCTTTCTTT. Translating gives CAWSFGQGNTEAFF. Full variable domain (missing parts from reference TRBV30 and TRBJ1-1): SQTIHQWPATLVQPVGSPLSLECTVEGTSNPNLYWYRQAAGRGLQLLFYSVGIGQISSEVPQNLSASRPQDRQFILSSKKLLLSDSGFYLCAWSFGQGNTEAFFGQGTRLTVV.

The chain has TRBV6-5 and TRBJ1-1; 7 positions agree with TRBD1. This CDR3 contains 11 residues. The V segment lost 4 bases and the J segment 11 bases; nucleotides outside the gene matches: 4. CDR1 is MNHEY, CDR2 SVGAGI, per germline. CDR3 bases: TGTGCCAGCAGTTGGGACAGTCGGGCTTTCTTT. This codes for CASSWDSRAFF.

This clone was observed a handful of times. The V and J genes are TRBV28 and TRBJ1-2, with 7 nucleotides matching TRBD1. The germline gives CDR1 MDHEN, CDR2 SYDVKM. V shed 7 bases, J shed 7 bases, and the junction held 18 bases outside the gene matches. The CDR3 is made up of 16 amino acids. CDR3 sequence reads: CASTLSARGRRSGYTF. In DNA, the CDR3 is TGTGCCAGCACCCTATCGGCGAGGGGGCGAAGAAGTGGCTACACCTTC.

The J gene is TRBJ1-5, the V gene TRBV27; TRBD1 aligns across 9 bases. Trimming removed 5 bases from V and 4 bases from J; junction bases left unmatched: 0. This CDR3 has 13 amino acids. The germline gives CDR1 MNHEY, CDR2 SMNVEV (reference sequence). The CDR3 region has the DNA TGTGCCAGCAGTGGACAGGGGAATCAGCCCCAGCATTTT. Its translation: CASSGQGNQPQHF.

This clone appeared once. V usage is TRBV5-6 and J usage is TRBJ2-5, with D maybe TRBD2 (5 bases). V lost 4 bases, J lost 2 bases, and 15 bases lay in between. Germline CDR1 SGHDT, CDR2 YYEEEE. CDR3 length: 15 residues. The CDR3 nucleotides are TGTGCCAGCAGCCCCCCCCGGGGTAGTCAAGAGACCCAGTACTTC. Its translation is CASSPPRGSQETQYF.

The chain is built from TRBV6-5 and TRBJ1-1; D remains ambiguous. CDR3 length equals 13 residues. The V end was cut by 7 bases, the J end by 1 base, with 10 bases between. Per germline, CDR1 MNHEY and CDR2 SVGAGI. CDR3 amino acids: CASTRAPNTEAFF. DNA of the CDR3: TGTGCCAGCACGCGGGCCCCGAACACTGAAGCTTTCTTT.

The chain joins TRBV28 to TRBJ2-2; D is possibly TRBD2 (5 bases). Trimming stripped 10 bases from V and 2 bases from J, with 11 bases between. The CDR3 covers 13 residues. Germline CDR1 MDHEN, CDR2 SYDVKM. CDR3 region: CATPGTNTGELFF. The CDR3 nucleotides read TGTGCCACCCCGGGAACCAACACCGGGGAGCTGTTTTTT. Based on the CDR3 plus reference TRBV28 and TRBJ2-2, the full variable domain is DVKVTQSSRYLVKRTGEKVFLECVQDMDHENMFWYRQDPGLGLRLIYFSYDVKMKEKGDIPEGYSVSREKKERFSLILESASTNQTSMYLCATPGTNTGELFFGEGSRLTVL.

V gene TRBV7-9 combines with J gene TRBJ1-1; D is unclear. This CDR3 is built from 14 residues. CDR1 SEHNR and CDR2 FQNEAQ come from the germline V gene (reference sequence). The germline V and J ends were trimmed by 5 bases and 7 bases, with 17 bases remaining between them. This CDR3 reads CASSPTTGELEAFF. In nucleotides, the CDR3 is TGTGCCAGCAGCCCCACAACCGGGGAGCTTGAAGCTTTCTTT.

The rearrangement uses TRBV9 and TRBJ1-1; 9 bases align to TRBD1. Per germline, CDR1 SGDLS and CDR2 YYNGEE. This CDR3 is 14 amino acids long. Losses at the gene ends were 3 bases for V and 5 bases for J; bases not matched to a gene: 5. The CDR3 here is CASSGTGGTTEAFF. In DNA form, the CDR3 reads TGTGCCAGCAGCGGCACAGGGGGCACGACTGAAGCTTTCTTT.

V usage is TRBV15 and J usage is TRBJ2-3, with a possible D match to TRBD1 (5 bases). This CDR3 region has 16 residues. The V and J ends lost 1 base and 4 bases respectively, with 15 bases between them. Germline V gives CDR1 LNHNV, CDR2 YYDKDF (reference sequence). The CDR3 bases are TGTGCCACCAGCAGAGGGGCAGGGATCGTAGCAGATACGCAGTATTTT. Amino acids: CATSRGAGIVADTQYF.

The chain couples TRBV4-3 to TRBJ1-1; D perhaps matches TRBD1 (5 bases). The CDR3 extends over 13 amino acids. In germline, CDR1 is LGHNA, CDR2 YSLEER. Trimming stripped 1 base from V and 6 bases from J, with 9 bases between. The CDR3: CASSQAGIAEAFF. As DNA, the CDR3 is TGCGCCAGCAGCCAAGCAGGGATCGCTGAAGCTTTCTTT.

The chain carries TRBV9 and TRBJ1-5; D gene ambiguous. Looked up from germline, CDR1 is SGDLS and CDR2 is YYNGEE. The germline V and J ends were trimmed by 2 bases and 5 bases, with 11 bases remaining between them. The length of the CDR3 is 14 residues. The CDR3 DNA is TGTGCCAGCAGCGTCAAAGGAACCGATCAGCCCCAGCATTTT. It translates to CASSVKGTDQPQHF.

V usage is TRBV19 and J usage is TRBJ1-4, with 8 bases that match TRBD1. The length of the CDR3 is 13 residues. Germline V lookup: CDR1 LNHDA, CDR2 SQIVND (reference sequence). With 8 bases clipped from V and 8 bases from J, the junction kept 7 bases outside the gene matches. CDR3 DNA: TGTGCCAGTGAGGACAGGGAGGGAGAAAAACTGTTTTTT. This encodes CASEDREGEKLFF.